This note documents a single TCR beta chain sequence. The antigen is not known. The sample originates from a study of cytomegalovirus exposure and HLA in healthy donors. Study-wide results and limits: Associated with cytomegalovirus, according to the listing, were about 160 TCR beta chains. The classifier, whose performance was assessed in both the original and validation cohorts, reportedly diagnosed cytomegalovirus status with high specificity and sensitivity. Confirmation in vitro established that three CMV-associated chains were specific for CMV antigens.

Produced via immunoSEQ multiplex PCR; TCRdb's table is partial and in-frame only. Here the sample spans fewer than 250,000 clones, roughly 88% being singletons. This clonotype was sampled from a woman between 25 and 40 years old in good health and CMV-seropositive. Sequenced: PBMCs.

DNA of the CDR3: TGCGCCAGCAGCCCAACCGGACTGCGGGAGGGCCAACGCGAGCAGTACTTC. This translates into CASSPTGLREGQREQYF. J is TRBJ2-7 and V is TRBV5-1; 9 bases are a match to TRBD2. Germline loops: CDR1 SGHRS, CDR2 YFSETQ. J lost 6 bases, V lost 4 bases, and 17 bases had no gene match. CDR3 length: 17 amino acids.